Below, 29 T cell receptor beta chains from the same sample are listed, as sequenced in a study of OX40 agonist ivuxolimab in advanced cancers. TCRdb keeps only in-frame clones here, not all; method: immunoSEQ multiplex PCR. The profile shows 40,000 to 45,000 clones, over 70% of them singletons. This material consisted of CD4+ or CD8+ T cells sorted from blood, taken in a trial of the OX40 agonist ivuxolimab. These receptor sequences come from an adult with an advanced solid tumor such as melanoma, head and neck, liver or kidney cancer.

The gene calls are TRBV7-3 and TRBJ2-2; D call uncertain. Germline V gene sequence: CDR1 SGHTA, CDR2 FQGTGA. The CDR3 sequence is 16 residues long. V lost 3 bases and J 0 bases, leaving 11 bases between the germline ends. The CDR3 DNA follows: TGTGCCAGCAGCTTGAGTCTTGGCCCGAACACCGGGGAGCTGTTTTTT. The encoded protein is CASSLSLGPNTGELFF.

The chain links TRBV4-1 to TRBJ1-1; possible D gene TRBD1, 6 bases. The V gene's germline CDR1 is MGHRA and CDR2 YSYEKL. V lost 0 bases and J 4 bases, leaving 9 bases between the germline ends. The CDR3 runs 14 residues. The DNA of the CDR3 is TGCGCCAGCAGCCAAGAAGGGGGGGGCACTGAAGCTTTCTTT. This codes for CASSQEGGGTEAFF.

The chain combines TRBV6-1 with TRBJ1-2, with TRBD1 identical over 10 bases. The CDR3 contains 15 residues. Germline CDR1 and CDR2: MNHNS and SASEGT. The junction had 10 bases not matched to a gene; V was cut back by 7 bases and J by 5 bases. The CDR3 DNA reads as TGTGCCAGCACTTCCGGGACAGGGGTTGGTTATGGCTACACCTTC. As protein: CASTSGTGVGYGYTF.

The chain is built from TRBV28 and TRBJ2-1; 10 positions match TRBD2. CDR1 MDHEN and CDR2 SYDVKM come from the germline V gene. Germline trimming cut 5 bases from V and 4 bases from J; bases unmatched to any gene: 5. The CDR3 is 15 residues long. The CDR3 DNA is TGTGCCAGCAGTCTCGGGACTAGCGTATACAATGAGCAGTTCTTC. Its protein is CASSLGTSVYNEQFF.

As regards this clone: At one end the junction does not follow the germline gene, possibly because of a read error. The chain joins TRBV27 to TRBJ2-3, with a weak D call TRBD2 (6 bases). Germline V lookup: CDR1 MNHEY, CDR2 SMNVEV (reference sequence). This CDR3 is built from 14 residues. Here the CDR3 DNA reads TGTGCCCGCAGTCGAGCAGGGAGGTCAGATACGCAGTATTTT. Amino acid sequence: CARSRAGRSDTQYF.

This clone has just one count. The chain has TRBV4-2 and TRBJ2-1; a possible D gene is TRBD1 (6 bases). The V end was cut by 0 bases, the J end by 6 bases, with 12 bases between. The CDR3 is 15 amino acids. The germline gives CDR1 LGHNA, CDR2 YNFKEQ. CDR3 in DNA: TGTGCCAGCAGCCAAGATCTTGGACAGTTCAATGAGCAGTTCTTC. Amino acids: CASSQDLGQFNEQFF.

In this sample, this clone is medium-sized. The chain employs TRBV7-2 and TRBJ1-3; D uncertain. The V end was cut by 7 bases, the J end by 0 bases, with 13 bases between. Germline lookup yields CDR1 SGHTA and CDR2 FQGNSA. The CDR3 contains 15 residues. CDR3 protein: CASTKDRASGNTIYF. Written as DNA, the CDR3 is TGTGCCAGCACCAAAGACCGAGCCTCTGGAAACACCATATATTTT.

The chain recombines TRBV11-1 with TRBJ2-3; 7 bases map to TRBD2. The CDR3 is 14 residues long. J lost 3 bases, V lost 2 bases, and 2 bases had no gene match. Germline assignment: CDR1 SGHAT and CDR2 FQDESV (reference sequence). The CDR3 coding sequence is TGTGCCAGCAGCTTACAGCGGGGAACAGATACGCAGTATTTT. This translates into CASSLQRGTDTQYF. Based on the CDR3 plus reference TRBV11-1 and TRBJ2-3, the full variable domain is EAEVAQSPRYKITEKSQAVAFWCDPISGHATLYWYRQILGQGPELLVQFQDESVVDDSQLPKDRFSAERLKGVDSTLKIQPAELGDSAMYLCASSLQRGTDTQYFGPGTRLTVL.

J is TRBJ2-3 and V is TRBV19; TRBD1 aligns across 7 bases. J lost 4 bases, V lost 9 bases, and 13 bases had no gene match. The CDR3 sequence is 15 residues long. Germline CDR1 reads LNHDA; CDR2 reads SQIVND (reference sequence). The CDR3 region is CASTQGVGRADTQYF. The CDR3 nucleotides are TGTGCCAGCACCCAGGGGGTCGGACGCGCAGATACGCAGTATTTT.

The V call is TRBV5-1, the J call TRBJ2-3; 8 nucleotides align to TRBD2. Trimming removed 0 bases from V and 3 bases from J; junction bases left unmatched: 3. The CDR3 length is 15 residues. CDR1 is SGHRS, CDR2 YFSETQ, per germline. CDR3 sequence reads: CASSLVGLVTDTQYF. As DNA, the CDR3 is TGCGCCAGCAGCTTGGTGGGACTAGTGACAGATACGCAGTATTTT.

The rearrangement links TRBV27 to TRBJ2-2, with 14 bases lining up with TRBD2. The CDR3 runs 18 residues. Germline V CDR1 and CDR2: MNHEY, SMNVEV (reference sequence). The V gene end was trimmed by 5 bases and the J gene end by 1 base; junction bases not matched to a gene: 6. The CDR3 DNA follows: TGTGCCAGCAGTACACGGGGACTAGCGGGAGAGAACACCGGGGAGCTGTTTTTT. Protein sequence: CASSTRGLAGENTGELFF.

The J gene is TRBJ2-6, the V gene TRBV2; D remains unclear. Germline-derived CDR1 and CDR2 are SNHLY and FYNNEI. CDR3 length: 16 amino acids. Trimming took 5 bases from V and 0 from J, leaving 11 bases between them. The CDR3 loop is CASSPGSSSGANVLTF. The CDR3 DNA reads TGTGCCAGCAGTCCGGGTTCCAGCTCTGGGGCCAACGTCCTGACTTTC.

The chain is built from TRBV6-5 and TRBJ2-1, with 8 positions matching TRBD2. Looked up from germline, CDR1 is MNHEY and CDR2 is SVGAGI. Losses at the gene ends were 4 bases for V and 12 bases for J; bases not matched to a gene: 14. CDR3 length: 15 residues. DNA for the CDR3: TGTGCCAGCAGTTCCTTGATAGCGGGGCCCCAGGTGCAGTTCTTC. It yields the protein CASSSLIAGPQVQFF.

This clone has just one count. The CDR3 here is CASSARTGPREETQYF. The CDR3 DNA is TGTGCCAGCAGTGCACGGACAGGCCCAAGGGAGGAGACCCAGTACTTC. V and J are TRBV5-4 and TRBJ2-5; 7 bases line up with TRBD1. CDR3 size: 16 residues. The germline CDR1 and CDR2 sequences are SGHNT and YYREEE (reference sequence). Trimming at V came to 5 bases and at J to 5 bases, leaving 15 bases not matched to a gene.

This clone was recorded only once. CDR3 loop: CASSQDRSGSITGELFF. As DNA, the CDR3 is TGTGCCAGCAGCCAAGATCGATCCGGGAGTATCACCGGGGAGCTGTTTTTT. The chain combines TRBV4-2 with TRBJ2-2, with a possible D match to TRBD2 (6 bases). There are 17 residues in the CDR3. Germline-derived CDR1 and CDR2 are LGHNA and YNFKEQ. The germline V and J ends were trimmed by 0 bases and 4 bases, with 15 bases remaining between them.

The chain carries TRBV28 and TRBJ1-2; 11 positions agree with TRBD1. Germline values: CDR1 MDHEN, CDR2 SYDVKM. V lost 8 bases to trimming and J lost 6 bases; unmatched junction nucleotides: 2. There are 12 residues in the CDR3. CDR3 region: CASGDRGNGYTF. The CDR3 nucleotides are TGTGCCAGCGGGGACAGGGGGAATGGCTACACCTTC.

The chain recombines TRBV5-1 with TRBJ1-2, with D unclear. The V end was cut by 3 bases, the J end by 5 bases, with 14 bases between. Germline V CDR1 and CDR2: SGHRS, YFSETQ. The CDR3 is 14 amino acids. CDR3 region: CASSSGWVEYGYTF. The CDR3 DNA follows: TGCGCCAGCAGCTCGGGATGGGTCGAGTATGGCTACACCTTC.

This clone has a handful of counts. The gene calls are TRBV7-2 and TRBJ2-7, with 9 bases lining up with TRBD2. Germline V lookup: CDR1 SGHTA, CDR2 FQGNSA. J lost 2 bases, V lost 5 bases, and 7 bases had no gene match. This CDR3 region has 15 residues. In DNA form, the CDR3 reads TGTGCCAGCAGCGAGACTAGCGGTAATACCTACGAGCAGTACTTC. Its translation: CASSETSGNTYEQYF.

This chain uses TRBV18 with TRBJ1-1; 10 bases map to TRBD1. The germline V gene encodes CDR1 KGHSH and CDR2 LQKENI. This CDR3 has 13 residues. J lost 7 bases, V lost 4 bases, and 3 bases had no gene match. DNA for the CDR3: TGTGCCAGCTCACGACAGGGGGCTAATGAAGCTTTCTTT. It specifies CASSRQGANEAFF.

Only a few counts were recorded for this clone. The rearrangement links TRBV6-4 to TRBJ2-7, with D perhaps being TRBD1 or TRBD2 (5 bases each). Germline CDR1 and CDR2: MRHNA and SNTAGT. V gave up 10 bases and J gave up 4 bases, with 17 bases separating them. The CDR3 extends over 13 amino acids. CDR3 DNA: TGTGCCACCCCGGGACCACATGAGTACGAGCAGTACTTC. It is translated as CATPGPHEYEQYF.

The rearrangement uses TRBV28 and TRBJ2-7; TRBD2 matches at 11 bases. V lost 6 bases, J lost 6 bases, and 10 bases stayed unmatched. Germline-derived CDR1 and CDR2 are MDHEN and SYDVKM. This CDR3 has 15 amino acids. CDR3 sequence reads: CASSDSGRALGEQYF. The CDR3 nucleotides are TGTGCCAGCAGCGATAGCGGGAGGGCCCTCGGCGAGCAGTACTTC.

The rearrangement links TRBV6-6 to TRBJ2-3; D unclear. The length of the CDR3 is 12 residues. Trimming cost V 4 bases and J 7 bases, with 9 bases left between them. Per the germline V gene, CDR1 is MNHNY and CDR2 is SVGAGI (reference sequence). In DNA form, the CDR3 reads TGTGCCAGCAGTTCCTTAGTGTATACGCAGTATTTT. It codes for CASSSLVYTQYF.

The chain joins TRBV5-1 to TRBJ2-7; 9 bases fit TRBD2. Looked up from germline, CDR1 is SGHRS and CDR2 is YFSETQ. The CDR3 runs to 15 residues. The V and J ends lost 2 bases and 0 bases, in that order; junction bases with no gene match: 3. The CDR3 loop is CASSFLAGSSYEQYF. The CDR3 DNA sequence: TGCGCCAGCAGCTTCCTAGCGGGGTCCTCCTACGAGCAGTACTTC.

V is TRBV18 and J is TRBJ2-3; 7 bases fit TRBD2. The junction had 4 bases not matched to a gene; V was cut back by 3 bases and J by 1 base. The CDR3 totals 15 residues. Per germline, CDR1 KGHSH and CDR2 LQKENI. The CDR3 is CASSPTSGGTDTQYF. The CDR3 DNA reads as TGTGCCAGCTCACCGACGAGCGGGGGCACAGATACGCAGTATTTT.

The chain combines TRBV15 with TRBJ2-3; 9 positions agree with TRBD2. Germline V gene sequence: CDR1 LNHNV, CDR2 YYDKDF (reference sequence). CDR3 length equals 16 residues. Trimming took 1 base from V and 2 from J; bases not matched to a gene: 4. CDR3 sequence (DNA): TGTGCCACCAGCAGAGGGGGACTAGCCGTCACAGATACGCAGTATTTT. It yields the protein CATSRGGLAVTDTQYF. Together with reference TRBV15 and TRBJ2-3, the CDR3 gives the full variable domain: DAMVIQNPRYQVTQFGKPVTLSCSQTLNHNVMYWYQQKSSQAPKLLFHYYDKDFNNEADTPDNFQSRRPNTSFCFLDIRSPGLGDTAMYLCATSRGGLAVTDTQYFGPGTRLTVL.

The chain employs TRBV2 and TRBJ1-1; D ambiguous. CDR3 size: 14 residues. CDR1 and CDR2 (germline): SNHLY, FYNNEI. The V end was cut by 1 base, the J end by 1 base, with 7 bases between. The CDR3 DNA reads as TGTGCCAGCAGTGAAGAAGTCCAGAACACTGAAGCTTTCTTT. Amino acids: CASSEEVQNTEAFF.

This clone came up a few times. The CDR3 sequence: CASSSHSDRGLKGRSGANVLTF. The CDR3, as DNA: TGCGCCAGCAGCTCCCACTCCGACAGGGGGCTAAAAGGGCGATCTGGGGCCAACGTCCTGACTTTC. The chain employs TRBV5-1 and TRBJ2-6; 10 bases line up with TRBD1. The CDR3 length is 22 residues. Looked up from germline, CDR1 is SGHRS and CDR2 is YFSETQ. Unmatched junction bases numbered 19, after V lost 3 bases and J lost 1 base.

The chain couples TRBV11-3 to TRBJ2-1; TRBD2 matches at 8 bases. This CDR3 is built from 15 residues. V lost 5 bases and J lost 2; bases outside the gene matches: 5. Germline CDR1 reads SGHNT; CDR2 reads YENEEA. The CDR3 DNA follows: TGTGCCAGCAGCGTGAGCGGGGGCCCCTACAATGAGCAGTTCTTC. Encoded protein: CASSVSGGPYNEQFF.

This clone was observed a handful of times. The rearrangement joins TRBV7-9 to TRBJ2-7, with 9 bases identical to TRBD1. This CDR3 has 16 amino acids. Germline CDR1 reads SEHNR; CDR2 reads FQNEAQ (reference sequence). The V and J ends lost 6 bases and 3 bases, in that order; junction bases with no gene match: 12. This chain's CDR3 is CASSFPGQGTGYEQYF. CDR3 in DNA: TGTGCCAGCAGTTTCCCGGGACAGGGAACGGGCTACGAGCAGTACTTC.